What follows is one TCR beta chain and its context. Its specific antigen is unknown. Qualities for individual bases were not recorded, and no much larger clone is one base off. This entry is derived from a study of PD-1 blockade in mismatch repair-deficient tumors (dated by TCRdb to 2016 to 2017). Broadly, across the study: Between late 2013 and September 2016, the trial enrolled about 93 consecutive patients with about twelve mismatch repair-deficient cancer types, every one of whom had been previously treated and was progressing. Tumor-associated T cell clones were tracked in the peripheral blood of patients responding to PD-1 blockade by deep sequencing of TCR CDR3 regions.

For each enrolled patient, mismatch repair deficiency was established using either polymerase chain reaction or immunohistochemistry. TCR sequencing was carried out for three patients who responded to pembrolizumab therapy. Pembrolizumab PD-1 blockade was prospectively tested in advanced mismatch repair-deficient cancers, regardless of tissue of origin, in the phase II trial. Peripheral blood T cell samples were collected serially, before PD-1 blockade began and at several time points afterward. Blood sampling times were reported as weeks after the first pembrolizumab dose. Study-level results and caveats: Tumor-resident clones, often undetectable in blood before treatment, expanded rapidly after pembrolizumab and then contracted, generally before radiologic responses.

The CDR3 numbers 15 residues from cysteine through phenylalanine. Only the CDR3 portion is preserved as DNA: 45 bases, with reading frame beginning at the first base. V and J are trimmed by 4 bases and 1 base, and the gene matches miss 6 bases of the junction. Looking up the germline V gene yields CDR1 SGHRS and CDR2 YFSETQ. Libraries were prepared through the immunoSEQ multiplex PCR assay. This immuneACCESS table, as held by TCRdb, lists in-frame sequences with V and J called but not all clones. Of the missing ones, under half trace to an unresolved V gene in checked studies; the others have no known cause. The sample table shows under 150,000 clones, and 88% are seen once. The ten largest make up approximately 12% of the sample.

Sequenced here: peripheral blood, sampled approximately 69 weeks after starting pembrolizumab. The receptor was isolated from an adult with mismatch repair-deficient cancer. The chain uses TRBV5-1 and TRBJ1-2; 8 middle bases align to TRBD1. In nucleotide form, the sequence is TGCGCCAGCAGCAGGGACAGGCCCCTTAACTATGGCTACACCTTC. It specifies CASSRDRPLNYGYTF.